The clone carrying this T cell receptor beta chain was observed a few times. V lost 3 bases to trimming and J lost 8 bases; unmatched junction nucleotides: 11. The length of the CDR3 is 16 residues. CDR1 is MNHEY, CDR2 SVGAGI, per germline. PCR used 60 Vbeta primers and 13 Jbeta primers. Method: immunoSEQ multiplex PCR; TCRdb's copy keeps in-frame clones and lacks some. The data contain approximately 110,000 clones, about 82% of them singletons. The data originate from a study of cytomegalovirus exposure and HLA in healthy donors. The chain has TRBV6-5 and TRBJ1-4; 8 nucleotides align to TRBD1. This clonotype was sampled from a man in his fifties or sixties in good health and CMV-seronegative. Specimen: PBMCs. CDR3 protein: CASSYSQQGGSEKLFF. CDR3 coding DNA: TGTGCCAGCAGTTATTCCCAACAGGGGGGGAGCGAAAAACTGTTTTTT.